The 22 T cell receptor gamma chains in this list originate from one sample, sequenced in a study of Vδ1+ human thymocytes. Overall study findings and caveats: Highly polyclonal TRG and TRD repertoires with Gaussian CDR3 length distributions appeared in thymus.

Their antigen targets remain unknown. RNA was extracted from the cells and then reverse transcribed. Pooled V-gene forward primers with one constant-region reverse primer generated the CDR3 amplicons by multiplex PCR. TCRdb redid clone calling on the multiplex PCR reads using CATT. The data contain roughly 9,300 gamma-chain clones, 56% of them singletons. The material sequenced was Vdelta1+ gamma-delta thymocytes from the thymus. The subset is: FACS-sorted CD3+ TCRalphabeta- TCRVdelta1+ TCRVdelta2- thymocytes. The receptors stem from a girl under two years old who had congenital heart surgery.

The V and J genes are TRGV2 and TRGJ1 or TRGJ2. Germline matching of the DNA provided the J gene here, since TCRdb leaves it blank. V shed 3 bases, J shed 8 bases, and the junction held 4 bases outside the gene matches. There are 11 residues in the CDR3. Germline values: CDR1 EGSNGY, CDR2 YDSYNSKV. CDR3 coding DNA: TGTGCCACCTGGGACCAAAATAAGAAACTCTTT. Translating it yields CATWDQNKKLF.

The genes are TRGV2 and TRGJ1 or TRGJ2. As TCRdb names no J gene, one was assigned here on the basis of a DNA match to germline. The trim removed 0 bases at V and 2 bases at J, leaving 10 bases unmatched. There are 16 residues in the CDR3. Germline V lookup: CDR1 EGSNGY, CDR2 YDSYNSKV. This CDR3 reads CATWDGRRLDYYKKLF. In DNA form, the CDR3 reads TGTGCCACCTGGGACGGGCGCCGCCTGGATTATTATAAGAAACTCTTT.

The rearrangement joins TRGV9 to TRGJ1 or TRGJ2. The J gene, not given by TCRdb, was assigned here from a germline match of the nucleotide sequence. The CDR3 sequence is 11 residues long. Germline V gene sequence: CDR1 GITISATS, CDR2 ISYDGTV (reference sequence). V lost 5 bases, J lost 4 bases, and 2 bases stayed unmatched. CDR3 nucleotide sequence: TGTGCCTTGTGGGCATATTATAAGAAACTCTTT. As protein: CALWAYYKKLF.

The chain carries TRGV8 and TRGJ1 or TRGJ2. In the absence of a J gene in TCRdb, the DNA was matched to germline to assign it here. The CDR3 is made up of 12 amino acids. In germline, CDR1 is VENAVY, CDR2 YDSYNSRV. V trimming: 6 bases; J trimming: 5 bases; junction bases outside the gene matches: 7. The chain's CDR3 is CATWSEDYKKLF. The DNA of the CDR3 is TGTGCCACCTGGTCGGAGGATTATAAGAAACTCTTT.

V usage is TRGV5 and J usage is TRGJ1 or TRGJ2. TCRdb records no J gene; here it was assigned by comparing the DNA to germline. CDR3 size: 10 residues. V trimming: 6 bases; J trimming: 10 bases; junction bases outside the gene matches: 6. The V gene's germline CDR1 is VINAFY and CDR2 YDVSNSKD. CDR3 nucleotide sequence: TGTGCCACCTGGTCATCAAAGAAACTCTTT. It yields the protein CATWSSKKLF.

The rearrangement uses TRGV5 and TRGJ1 or TRGJ2. TCRdb records no J gene; here it was assigned by comparing the DNA to germline. The CDR3 spans 15 residues. The J segment lost 4 bases and the V segment lost 0 bases, leaving 9 bases of the junction unmatched. Germline V gene sequence: CDR1 VINAFY, CDR2 YDVSNSKD. CDR3 residues: CATWDRVRQYYKKLF. The CDR3 DNA reads TGTGCCACCTGGGACAGGGTTAGGCAGTATTATAAGAAACTCTTT.

The rearrangement joins TRGV8 to TRGJP2. TCRdb does not report a J gene; here it was assigned by matching the DNA to germline references. V shed 3 bases, J shed 0 bases, and the junction held 4 bases outside the gene matches. In germline, CDR1 is VENAVY, CDR2 YDSYNSRV. This CDR3 spans 15 amino acids. The CDR3 is CATWDYYSSDWIKTF. The CDR3 nucleotides read TGTGCCACCTGGGATTATTATAGTAGTGATTGGATCAAGACGTTT.

This chain uses TRGV3 with TRGJ1 or TRGJ2. TCRdb carries no J gene annotation; the J gene was assigned here by matching the DNA with germline. The CDR3 consists of 15 residues. Germline V CDR1 and CDR2: VTNTFY, YDVSTARD (reference sequence). Trimming at V came to 0 bases and at J to 5 bases, leaving 10 bases not matched to a gene. CDR3 in DNA: TGTGCCACCTGGGACAGGCCCTACCCGAATTATAAGAAACTCTTT. It yields the protein CATWDRPYPNYKKLF.

V usage is TRGV8 and J usage is TRGJ1 or TRGJ2. Here the J gene came from matching the DNA to germline, since TCRdb omits it. CDR3 length: 13 amino acids. Looked up from germline, CDR1 is VENAVY and CDR2 is YDSYNSRV. J was trimmed by 9 bases and V by 1 base; bases with no gene match: 9. The CDR3 spells CATWDRFDGKKLF. The CDR3 bases are TGTGCCACCTGGGATAGATTTGATGGTAAGAAACTCTTT.

This clone was found a few times. The chain has TRGV5 and TRGJ1 or TRGJ2. CDR3 length: 12 residues. The ends lost 5 bases at V and 9 bases at J; junction bases unmatched: 10. Germline V CDR1 and CDR2: VINAFY, YDVSNSKD. In DNA form, the CDR3 reads TGTGCCACCTGGGGAGAGTCGTTTAAGAAACTCTTT. Translated: CATWGESFKKLF.

The sample holds a few counts of this clone. This sequence joins TRGV2 and TRGJ1 or TRGJ2. There are 17 residues in the CDR3. V trimming: 0 bases; J trimming: 7 bases; junction bases outside the gene matches: 18. The germline V gene has CDR1 EGSNGY and CDR2 YDSYNSKV. DNA for the CDR3: TGTGCCACCTGGGACGGGCGGTATCTACCCGTCCTATATAAGAAACTCTTT. It yields the protein CATWDGRYLPVLYKKLF.

The chain has TRGV2 and TRGJP2. Because TCRdb records no J gene, it was assigned here through a match of the DNA to germline. The CDR3 spans 16 residues. V lost 0 bases to trimming and J lost 4 bases; unmatched junction nucleotides: 8. CDR1 is EGSNGY and CDR2 is YDSYNSKV in the germline V gene. CDR3 nucleotide sequence: TGTGCCACCTGGGACGGGCCGGTTCCTAGTGATTGGATCAAGACGTTT. This sequence encodes CATWDGPVPSDWIKTF.

Of note for this clone: The identical CDR3 is also encoded by other nucleotide sequences in the sample. The chain recombines TRGV9 with TRGJ1 or TRGJ2. The J gene was missing in TCRdb and was found by matching the end of the DNA to germline. The V segment lost 1 base and the J segment 0 bases; nucleotides outside the gene matches: 3. CDR3 size: 14 residues. Germline lookup yields CDR1 GITISATS and CDR2 ISYDGTV (reference sequence). For the CDR3, the DNA is TGTGCCTTGTGGGAGGTCTCGAATTATTATAAGAAACTCTTT. Protein: CALWEVSNYYKKLF.

This clone was counted only a few times. The chain is built from TRGV8 and TRGJ1 or TRGJ2. The CDR3 is made up of 14 amino acids. Germline V gene data show CDR1 as VENAVY and CDR2 as YDSYNSRV. J gave up 6 bases and V 1 base, and 9 bases lay outside the gene matches. CDR3 protein: CATWDRYLSYKKLF. The CDR3 bases are TGTGCCACCTGGGATAGATATTTAAGTTATAAGAAACTCTTT.

The chain employs TRGV2 and TRGJ1 or TRGJ2. The J gene, absent from TCRdb, was called here by matching the DNA to germline. The CDR3 consists of 13 residues. Germline loops: CDR1 EGSNGY, CDR2 YDSYNSKV. V trimming: 0 bases; J trimming: 7 bases; junction bases outside the gene matches: 6. CDR3 loop: CATWDGPAYKKLF. The CDR3 DNA follows: TGTGCCACCTGGGACGGGCCTGCGTATAAGAAACTCTTT.

This chain uses TRGV3 with TRGJ1 or TRGJ2. TCRdb does not report a J gene; here it was assigned by matching the DNA to germline references. CDR1 is VTNTFY and CDR2 is YDVSTARD in the germline V gene (reference sequence). The CDR3 covers 13 residues. J gave up 5 bases and V 2 bases, and 6 bases lay outside the gene matches. The CDR3 here is CATWDKRHYKKLF. In DNA, the CDR3 is TGTGCCACCTGGGACAAGCGCCATTATAAGAAACTCTTT.

This clone occurred a few times. The chain combines TRGV4 with TRGJ1 or TRGJ2. Germline V gene lookup returns CDR1 EGSTGY and CDR2 YDSYTSSV. Unmatched junction bases numbered 8, after V lost 4 bases and J lost 8 bases. The CDR3 spans 12 residues. The chain's CDR3 is CATWERRDKKLF. In DNA, the CDR3 is TGTGCCACCTGGGAAAGAAGAGATAAGAAACTCTTT.

The chain uses TRGV8 and TRGJ1 or TRGJ2. Matching the DNA to germline supplied the J gene, which TCRdb does not give. Per germline, CDR1 VENAVY and CDR2 YDSYNSRV. The J segment lost 8 bases and the V segment lost 2 bases, leaving 9 bases of the junction unmatched. The CDR3 loop spans 13 amino acids. CDR3 amino acids: CATWDNLMHKKLF. The CDR3 region has the DNA TGTGCCACCTGGGATAACTTAATGCATAAGAAACTCTTT.

The genes are TRGV3 and TRGJP2. Germline matching of the DNA provided the J gene here, since TCRdb leaves it blank. CDR3 length equals 12 residues. CDR1 is VTNTFY, CDR2 YDVSTARD, per germline (reference sequence). J gave up 6 bases and V 6 bases, and 4 bases lay outside the gene matches. CDR3 nucleotide sequence: TGTGCCACCTGGAGTGGTGATTGGATCAAGACGTTT. Amino acid sequence: CATWSGDWIKTF.

This chain links TRGV4 with TRGJP2. The J gene comes from matching the DNA to germline here; TCRdb lacks it. CDR1 and CDR2 from the germline V gene are EGSTGY and YDSYTSSV. With 2 bases clipped from V and 1 base from J, the junction kept 4 bases outside the gene matches. The CDR3 runs to 15 residues. The CDR3 here is CATWDDGSSDWIKTF. The CDR3 bases are TGTGCCACCTGGGATGACGGTAGTAGTGATTGGATCAAGACGTTT.

V gene TRGV3 combines with J gene TRGJ1 or TRGJ2. The J gene, left out of TCRdb, was set here by checking the DNA against germline. CDR3 length: 10 residues. V lost 4 bases, J lost 11 bases, and 5 bases stayed unmatched. Germline V CDR1 and CDR2: VTNTFY, YDVSTARD (reference sequence). CDR3: CATWESEKLF. The CDR3 DNA follows: TGTGCCACCTGGGAGTCGGAGAAACTCTTT.

Only a few counts were recorded for this clone. The chain recombines TRGV4 with TRGJ1 or TRGJ2. Looked up from germline, CDR1 is EGSTGY and CDR2 is YDSYTSSV. The CDR3 is 13 amino acids. Trimming at V came to 4 bases and at J to 9 bases, leaving 12 bases not matched to a gene. The CDR3 spells CATWDPQARKKLF. As DNA, the CDR3 is TGTGCCACCTGGGACCCGCAGGCCCGTAAGAAACTCTTT.